This TCR beta chain originates from a study of graft-versus-host responses after intestinal transplantation. As for the study in general: Every recipient had anti-thymocyte globulin induction and 2 to 4 years of tacrolimus plus steroids.

Data came from immunoSEQ multiplex PCR; TCRdb stores just in-frame clones and leaves some out. This sample has tens of thousands of clones, with roughly nine tenths found just once. This clone was recorded a few times. As yet, its antigen is unknown. J gave up 1 base and V 4 bases, and 4 bases lay outside the gene matches. This CDR3 is 16 amino acids long. CDR1 and CDR2 from the germline V gene are SNHLY and FYNNEI. This TCR was sampled from a human donor who received an intestinal transplant. Sample: unstimulated CD4+ T cells sorted from spleen or lymph node cells, taken before intestinal transplant. The V gene is TRBV2, the J gene TRBJ1-3, with 10 bases identical to TRBD1. CDR3 loop: CASSARTGGSGNTIYF. The CDR3 DNA sequence: TGTGCCAGCAGTGCGAGGACAGGGGGTTCTGGAAACACCATATATTTT.